Listed below are T cell receptor beta chains from one sample, sequenced in a study of identical twins. TCRdb reprocessed the 5' RACE reads via MiXCR and lists one record per CDR3 protein. The sample lists about 570,000 distinct CDR3 sequences; roughly 9.9% were seen once. These same records also appear under a second study, on yellow fever vaccine responses in identical twins.

The sequencing input was PBMCs. The receptors shown here come from a woman aged 18 to 35 in good health. CDR3s include the opening cysteine and the closing phenylalanine or tryptophan. A D gene is named only where the DNA matches it firmly. The size of a clone is reported for some rows only, either as once, few or many, or as a class for expanded clones.

TRBJ2-2 | NA | NA | 19 | TRBV18 | CASSPKIRVHGPNTGELFF | TGTGCCAGCTCACCAAAGATACGGGTCCATGGGCCGAACACCGGGGAGCTGTTTTTT
TRBJ2-4 | NA | many | 12 | TRBV6-6 | CASSLAKNIQYF | TGTGCCAGCAGCCTAGCCAAAAACATTCAGTACTTC
TRBJ2-3 | NA | once | 10 | TRBV20-1 | CSADRGTQYF | TGCAGTGCTGATAGGGGTACGCAGTATTTT
TRBJ1-2 | NA | few | 14 | TRBV28 | CASSTTSLSYGYTF | TGTGCCAGCAGTACTACGTCCCTATCTTATGGCTACACCTTC
TRBJ1-3 | NA | few | 17 | TRBV7-9 | CASSSQWDTSSGNTIYF | TGTGCCAGCAGTAGTCAATGGGACACGAGCTCTGGAAACACCATATATTTT
TRBJ2-7 | NA | many | 14 | TRBV7-9 | CASSNQGGAYEQYF | TGTGCCAGCAGCAACCAGGGGGGAGCGTACGAGCAGTACTTC
TRBJ1-2 | NA | many | 14 | TRBV2 | CASLFPSVDEGYTF | TGTGCCAGCTTATTCCCTTCGGTGGATGAGGGCTACACCTTC
TRBJ2-3 | NA | few | 15 | TRBV28 | CASDNLGRSTDTQYF | TGTGCCAGCGACAACTTAGGAAGGAGCACAGATACGCAGTATTTT
TRBJ1-3 | NA | few | 11 | TRBV6-1 | CASSGGNTIYF | TGTGCCAGCAGCGGGGGAAACACCATATATTTT
TRBJ2-4 | TRBD2 | many | 17 | TRBV5-1 | CASSLGGGLAQTYIQYF | TGCGCCAGCAGCTTAGGAGGAGGACTAGCGCAGACTTACATTCAGTACTTC
TRBJ1-5 | TRBD1 | NA | 13 | TRBV20-1 | CSVSQGQNQPQHF | TGCAGTGTTTCCCAGGGACAGAACCAGCCCCAGCATTTT
TRBJ2-5 | TRBD2 | once | 18 | TRBV3-1 | CASSQDGTSSPRIETQYF | TGTGCCAGCAGCCAAGATGGGACTAGCTCACCACGGATAGAGACCCAGTACTTC
TRBJ2-2 | NA | many | 11 | TRBV29-1 | CSAPPKGELFF | TGCAGCGCCCCTCCTAAAGGGGAGCTGTTTTTT
TRBJ2-7 | NA | NA | 14 | TRBV3-1 | CASSQVLIPYEQYF | TGTGCCAGCAGCCAAGTGCTAATCCCCTACGAGCAGTACTTC
TRBJ2-3 | TRBD1 | NA | 14 | TRBV2 | CASRGTGGPDTQYF | TGTGCCAGCCGTGGGACAGGGGGCCCAGATACGCAGTATTTT
TRBJ2-1 | TRBD2 | many | 17 | TRBV6-2/TRBV6-3 | CASRRRNLAGEHNEQFF | TGTGCCAGCAGAAGGCGAAATTTAGCGGGAGAACACAATGAGCAGTTCTTC
TRBJ2-7 | NA | many | 15 | TRBV6-5 | CASSYAGTRKYEQYF | TGTGCCAGCAGTTACGCCGGGACAAGAAAGTACGAGCAGTACTTC
TRBJ1-2 | NA | NA | 15 | TRBV5-1 | CASSFGGASDYGYTF | TGCGCCAGCAGCTTCGGGGGGGCTTCGGACTATGGCTACACCTTC
TRBJ2-7 | TRBD1 | few | 14 | TRBV27 | CASTGGQGAYEQYF | TGTGCCAGCACGGGAGGACAGGGGGCGTACGAGCAGTACTTC
TRBJ1-1 | TRBD1 | NA | 16 | TRBV5-1 | CASSFRGGGGFTEAFF | TGCGCCAGCAGCTTTCGAGGTGGAGGGGGCTTCACTGAAGCTTTCTTT
TRBJ2-7 | TRBD2 | NA | 13 | TRBV28 | CASSAGLPSEQYF | TGTGCCAGCAGTGCGGGACTACCTTCCGAGCAGTACTTC
TRBJ1-5 | NA | many | 14 | TRBV2 | CASTGLELGQPQHF | TGTGCCAGCACTGGACTCGAACTGGGGCAGCCCCAGCATTTT
TRBJ1-1 | TRBD1 | many | 15 | TRBV10-2 | CASSKRQGANTEAFF | TGCGCCAGCAGTAAGAGACAGGGCGCTAACACTGAAGCTTTCTTT
TRBJ2-7 | TRBD2 | few | 15 | TRBV4-3 | CASSHVAGGLGEQYF | TGCGCCAGCAGCCACGTAGCGGGAGGGCTAGGGGAGCAGTACTTC
TRBJ2-1 | TRBD2 | NA | 15 | TRBV24-1 | CATSLAGVSYNEQFF | TGTGCCACCAGCTTAGCGGGAGTCTCCTACAATGAGCAGTTCTTC
TRBJ2-5 | NA | few | 16 | TRBV7-8 | CASSLDSGHLQETQYF | TGTGCCAGCAGCTTAGACTCGGGACACTTACAAGAGACCCAGTACTTC
TRBJ2-7 | NA | few | 17 | TRBV7-2 | CASSRTAPRDGSYEQYF | TGTGCCAGCAGCCGAACCGCCCCCAGGGACGGTTCCTACGAGCAGTACTTC
TRBJ2-4 | NA | many | 17 | TRBV12-3/TRBV12-4 | CASSLDSLVIAKNIQYF | TGTGCCAGCAGTTTAGATTCACTAGTAATAGCCAAAAACATTCAGTACTTC
TRBJ2-5 | NA | many | 13 | TRBV12-3/TRBV12-4 | CASSQGPDLTQYF | TGTGCCAGCAGTCAAGGACCCGATCTGACCCAGTACTTC
TRBJ2-7 | NA | NA | 13 | TRBV15 | CATSGAPSYEQYF | TGTGCCACCTCAGGGGCCCCCTCCTACGAGCAGTACTTC
TRBJ2-3 | NA | few | 17 | TRBV12-3/TRBV12-4 | CASSRSNRASSTDTQYF | TGTGCCAGCAGTCGCTCAAACAGGGCCTCTAGCACAGATACGCAGTATTTT
TRBJ1-6 | NA | few | 14 | TRBV20-1 | CSARWQSADSPLHF | TGCAGTGCTAGATGGCAGTCTGCGGATTCACCCCTCCACTTT
TRBJ2-7 | TRBD1 | NA | 16 | TRBV15 | CATSRADRESYYEQYF | TGTGCCACCAGCAGGGCTGACAGGGAATCGTACTACGAGCAGTACTTC
TRBJ2-3 | NA | few | 15 | TRBV5-1 | CASRWTGSFTDTQYF | TGCGCCAGCAGATGGACCGGGTCTTTCACAGATACGCAGTATTTT
TRBJ2-5 | TRBD2 | few | 14 | TRBV3-1 | CASSQDLAGETQYF | TGTGCCAGCAGCCAAGATCTAGCGGGAGAGACCCAGTACTTC
TRBJ2-5 | NA | few | 14 | TRBV7-7 | CASSPGQFWETQYF | TGTGCTAGCAGCCCCGGCCAGTTTTGGGAGACCCAGTACTTC
TRBJ2-2 | NA | many | 15 | TRBV28 | CASSLNTGLFGELFF | TGTGCCAGCAGTTTAAATACAGGGTTATTCGGGGAGCTGTTTTTT
TRBJ1-2 | NA | many | 14 | TRBV12-3/TRBV12-4 | CASSLGDSPYGYTF | TGTGCCAGCAGTTTAGGTGACAGTCCATATGGCTACACCTTC
TRBJ1-2 | NA | NA | 16 | TRBV4-1 | CASSQDGAGANYGYTF | TGCGCCAGCAGCCAAGATGGGGCAGGCGCTAACTATGGCTACACCTTC
TRBJ2-2 | NA | few | 16 | TRBV5-1 | CASSSGTKEGTGELFF | TGCGCCAGCAGCTCTGGGACCAAAGAGGGCACCGGGGAGCTGTTTTTT
TRBJ2-1 | NA | many | 15 | TRBV5-6 | CASSFWTVSYNEQFF | TGTGCCAGCAGCTTCTGGACAGTTTCCTACAATGAGCAGTTCTTC
TRBJ2-2 | TRBD2 | NA | 15 | TRBV12-3/TRBV12-4 | CASTIAGGYPGELFF | TGTGCCAGCACCATTGCGGGGGGGTATCCCGGGGAGCTGTTTTTT
TRBJ1-2 | NA | many | 13 | TRBV5-6 | CASSLGQNYGYTF | TGTGCCAGCAGCTTGGGTCAAAACTATGGCTACACCTTC